The source of this TCR beta chain is a study of radiotherapy plus CTLA-4 blockade in lung cancer. Germline lookup yields CDR1 SGHVS and CDR2 FQNEAQ. The V gene lost 2 bases and the J gene lost 0 bases, with 7 bases spanning the gap. The CDR3 covers 14 residues. Libraries were prepared by immunoSEQ multiplex PCR; TCRdb keeps only in-frame clonotypes and omits some of them. There are about 45,000 clones in the sample; 73% occur only once, and roughly 3.5% lies in the top ten. Findings and limits, study-wide: Best predicting response, reportedly, were early blood T cell clone dynamics, with interferon-beta. Blood-borne expansion of tumor-derived TCR clones followed radiotherapy plus ipilimumab.

Comment on this clone: The antigen is undetermined.

The chain uses TRBV7-8 and TRBJ1-2; no firm D call. The sequences come from peripheral blood, collected from a patient treated with radiotherapy plus ipilimumab. The TCR originated in a human donor with non-small cell lung cancer who had a complete response to radiotherapy plus ipilimumab. CDR3 in DNA: TGTGCCAGCAGCTTACAGCGGTCTAACTATGGCTACACCTTC. Translated: CASSLQRSNYGYTF.